One and the same sample provided the 30 T cell receptor beta chains below, sequenced in a study of T-cell memory formation after mild COVID-19 (dated by TCRdb to the early 2020s). The library came from 5' RACE. Sequencing was carried out with an Illumina NovaSeq 6000. TCRdb reanalyzed the raw reads on its own, using fastp at Q25 for trimming and MiXCR for clone calling, and kept in-frame beta chains. Rows merge per CDR3 protein into single entries with the most common DNA and genes. The sample table contains 150,000 to 200,000 distinct CDR3 sequences; only one count was recorded for around a third of them. The ten largest clonotypes hold 9.5% to 15% of the sample. Sequences were obtained from PBMCs or a T cell subset sorted from them (not recorded which). These receptors came from an adult woman who had mild COVID-19 (a few samples of this study predate the infection). The sample titles of this study are shuffled in the database, so cell type and time point are left out; the donor was told from shared clones.

The CDR3 protein is CASRLAGGRQFF. CDR3 coding DNA: TGTGCCAGCAGGCTAGCGGGGGGGCGGCAGTTCTTC. This chain uses TRBV12-3 or TRBV12-4 with TRBJ2-1; TRBD2 matches at 12 bases. J lost 12 bases, V lost 6 bases, and 3 bases had no gene match. The CDR3 is 12 residues long.

This clonotype has a count of ten or more. This rearrangement joins TRBV15 to TRBJ2-3; D might be TRBD2 (6 bases). Trimming left V 2 bases short and J 2 bases short, with 14 bases between. The CDR3 loop spans 16 amino acids. CDR1 is LNHNV, CDR2 YYDKDF, per germline (reference sequence). The CDR3 spells CATSRPFSGSTDTQYF. As DNA, the CDR3 is TGTGCCACCAGCAGACCCTTTAGCGGCTCCACAGATACGCAGTATTTT.

The DNA for the CDR3 is TGTGCCGTAACCGCCCCTGTTAGGGAAGGTGAGCAGTACTTC. It is translated as CAVTAPVREGEQYF. The chain employs TRBV7-9 and TRBJ2-7; D ambiguous. Trimming pared 11 bases from V and 7 bases from J, leaving 24 bases between. Looked up from germline, CDR1 is SEHNR and CDR2 is FQNEAQ (reference sequence). This CDR3 is built from 14 residues.

This clonotype has a handful of counts. V usage is TRBV12-3 or TRBV12-4 and J usage is TRBJ2-7, with 8 bases matching TRBD1. The ends lost 7 bases at V and 6 bases at J; junction bases unmatched: 11. There are 14 residues in the CDR3. The CDR3 DNA follows: TGTGCCAGCATTAAGACAGGGGATTCAGGCGAGCAGTACTTC. Translated, it gives CASIKTGDSGEQYF.

The chain joins TRBV7-6 to TRBJ1-4; D unresolved. The ends were cut back, 1 base at V and 8 bases at J, with 8 bases in the middle. CDR3 length: 13 residues. Germline loops: CDR1 SGHVS, CDR2 FNYEAQ. The CDR3 here is CASSLVGGEKLFF. The DNA of the CDR3 is TGTGCCAGCAGCTTAGTCGGCGGGGAAAAACTGTTTTTT.

This clonotype was seen only a few times. This chain joins TRBV12-3 or TRBV12-4 and TRBJ2-1; possible D gene TRBD1, 6 bases. Trimming stripped 6 bases from V and 0 bases from J, with 12 bases between. There are 15 residues in the CDR3. The CDR3 DNA is TGTGCCAGCAGATCTGTAGGGGGCTCCTACAATGAGCAGTTCTTC. Translated: CASRSVGGSYNEQFF.

This sequence joins TRBV13 and TRBJ2-7; D perhaps matches TRBD2 (6 bases). The germline V and J ends were trimmed by 4 bases and 1 base, with 14 bases remaining between them. This CDR3 has 15 residues. The V gene's germline CDR1 is PRHDT and CDR2 FYEKMQ (reference sequence). CDR3 amino acids: CASSSDHGLSYEQYF. DNA of the CDR3: TGTGCCAGCAGCTCGGACCACGGACTATCCTACGAGCAGTACTTC.

This sequence joins TRBV7-9 and TRBJ1-5, with D possibly matching TRBD1 (6 bases). Germline V gene lookup returns CDR1 SEHNR and CDR2 FQNEAQ (reference sequence). Trimming left V 5 bases short and J 5 bases short, with 16 bases between. The CDR3 contains 15 residues. As DNA, the CDR3 is TGTGCCAGCAGCCCATCACGGGGGGCGGATCAGCCCCAGCATTTT. It encodes CASSPSRGADQPQHF.

This clonotype was found a few times. V is TRBV30 and J is TRBJ2-2; 8 bases agree with TRBD1. Germline V gene lookup returns CDR1 GTSNPN and CDR2 SVGIG (reference sequence). Germline trimming cut 1 base from V and 7 bases from J; bases unmatched to any gene: 2. The CDR3 length is 13 residues. The CDR3 region is CAWSETGDGELFF. The CDR3 region has the DNA TGTGCCTGGAGTGAGACAGGGGACGGGGAGCTGTTTTTT.

The genes are TRBV12-3 or TRBV12-4 and TRBJ2-7; 12 bases fit TRBD2. The CDR3 sequence is 15 residues long. With 6 bases clipped from V and 2 bases from J, the junction kept 5 bases outside the gene matches. The CDR3 DNA sequence: TGTGCCAGCAGACTCGGGACTAGCGGGCCCTACGAGCAGTACTTC. Translation gives CASRLGTSGPYEQYF.

This clonotype was counted only a few times. The chain couples TRBV2 to TRBJ2-7; D is perhaps TRBD2 (7 bases). V shed 6 bases and J shed 6 bases, with 18 bases lying between them. Per germline, CDR1 SNHLY and CDR2 FYNNEI. This CDR3 spans 14 amino acids. The CDR3 DNA sequence: TGTGCCAGCAGCAACGCGGGGGCGTCTGGCGAGCAGTACTTC. Encoded protein: CASSNAGASGEQYF. The whole variable domain, filled in from reference TRBV2 and TRBJ2-7, reads EPEVTQTPSHQVTQMGQEVILRCVPISNHLYFYWYRQILGQKVEFLVSFYNNEISEKSEIFDDQFSVERPDGSNFTLKIRSTKLEDSAMYFCASSNAGASGEQYFGPGTRLTVT.

This sequence joins TRBV11-2 and TRBJ1-1; no firm D call. CDR1 SGHAT and CDR2 FQNNGV come from the germline V gene. The ends were cut back, 4 bases at V and 0 bases at J, with 9 bases in the middle. The CDR3 extends over 14 amino acids. CDR3 in amino acids: CASSSGRMNTEAFF. The CDR3 DNA is TGTGCCAGCAGCTCAGGACGTATGAACACTGAAGCTTTCTTT. The variable domain in full, completed from reference TRBV11-2 and TRBJ1-1, reads EAGVAQSPRYKIIEKRQSVAFWCNPISGHATLYWYQQILGQGPKLLIQFQNNGVVDDSQLPKDRFSAERLKGVDSTLKIQPAKLEDSAVYLCASSSGRMNTEAFFGQGTRLTVV.

The V and J genes are TRBV12-3 or TRBV12-4 and TRBJ1-1, with D uncertain. V lost 3 bases, J lost 11 bases, and 19 bases lay in between. CDR3 size: 14 residues. DNA of the CDR3: TGTGCCAGCAGTTTTGACGGGGTACAGTTGAGGGCTTTCTTT. Translating it yields CASSFDGVQLRAFF.

This chain uses TRBV19 with TRBJ1-5; D perhaps matches TRBD1 (5 bases). CDR1 and CDR2 (germline): LNHDA, SQIVND (reference sequence). The V and J ends lost 6 bases and 0 bases respectively, with 9 bases between them. The CDR3 totals 14 residues. The CDR3 reads CASRQGHSNQPQHF. The CDR3 DNA reads as TGTGCCAGTAGGCAGGGTCATAGCAATCAGCCCCAGCATTTT.

This clonotype was seen a handful of times. This sequence joins TRBV4-1 and TRBJ2-1; maybe TRBD1 (5 bases). V lost 2 bases, J lost 3 bases, and 11 bases lay in between. CDR3 length equals 15 residues. Germline loops: CDR1 MGHRA, CDR2 YSYEKL. The chain's CDR3 is CASSQPQGDYNEQFF. The CDR3 DNA is TGCGCCAGCAGCCAACCCCAGGGCGACTACAATGAGCAGTTCTTC.

The chain carries TRBV4-1 and TRBJ1-2; D possibly corresponds to TRBD1 (6 bases). CDR1 MGHRA and CDR2 YSYEKL come from the germline V gene. V lost 0 bases and J 5 bases, leaving 16 bases between the germline ends. This CDR3 is 16 amino acids long. The chain's CDR3 is CASSQDPAFQGYGYTF. The CDR3 DNA sequence: TGCGCCAGCAGCCAAGATCCCGCTTTCCAGGGGTATGGCTACACCTTC.

This rearrangement joins TRBV7-2 to TRBJ2-5; 11 bases are shared with TRBD2. CDR3 length: 17 residues. Per germline, CDR1 SGHTA and CDR2 FQGNSA. The ends lost 4 bases at V and 5 bases at J; junction bases unmatched: 12. CDR3 nucleotides: TGTGCCAGCAGCTCGGGACTAGCGGCCTTAAAGCAGGAGACCCAGTACTTC. It yields the protein CASSSGLAALKQETQYF.

A few counts support this clonotype. J is TRBJ2-1 and V is TRBV19, with a possible D match to TRBD2 (6 bases). CDR3 length: 14 residues. Germline-derived CDR1 and CDR2 are LNHDA and SQIVND (reference sequence). V was cut by 6 bases and J by 4 bases, with 13 bases left in between. In DNA form, the CDR3 reads TGTGCCAGTAGCGGGGGAATCAGTTACAATGAGCAGTTCTTC. This translates into CASSGGISYNEQFF. Based on the CDR3 plus reference TRBV19 and TRBJ2-1, the full variable domain is DGGITQSPKYLFRKEGQNVTLSCEQNLNHDAMYWYRQDPGQGLRLIYYSQIVNDFQKGDIAEGYSVSREKKESFPLTVTSAQKNPTAFYLCASSGGISYNEQFFGPGTRLTVL.

The chain links TRBV4-3 to TRBJ2-2; 14 bases line up with TRBD2. The J segment lost 3 bases and the V segment lost 0 bases, leaving 3 bases of the junction unmatched. CDR1 LGHNA and CDR2 YSLEER come from the germline V gene. The length of the CDR3 is 18 residues. The CDR3 reads CASSQEGLAGAYTGELFF. The CDR3 coding sequence is TGCGCCAGCAGCCAAGAGGGACTAGCGGGAGCCTACACCGGGGAGCTGTTTTTT.

This clonotype was seen a handful of times. V usage is TRBV7-2 and J usage is TRBJ2-1; D might be TRBD2 (7 bases). This CDR3 spans 16 amino acids. From germline, CDR1 is SGHTA and CDR2 FQGNSA. V was trimmed by 3 bases and J by 4 bases, leaving 16 bases between them. The CDR3 DNA is TGTGCCAGCAGCTTTCAGGGGACTATCGGATACAATGAGCAGTTCTTC. Translation: CASSFQGTIGYNEQFF.

The CDR3 protein is CASSRRTGTSRVEQYF. The CDR3 nucleotides are TGTGCCAGCAGTCGTCGAACCGGGACCTCCCGGGTCGAGCAGTACTTC. The J gene is TRBJ2-7, the V gene TRBV5-6; D tentatively fits TRBD1 or TRBD2 (5 bases each). Germline V lookup: CDR1 SGHDT, CDR2 YYEEEE. V lost 5 bases, J lost 6 bases, and 24 bases lay in between. The CDR3 is 16 residues long.

This clonotype occurred a few times. The V call is TRBV15, the J call TRBJ2-7; maybe TRBD1 (6 bases). The V end was cut by 0 bases, the J end by 6 bases, with 18 bases between. Germline values: CDR1 LNHNV, CDR2 YYDKDF (reference sequence). This CDR3 is built from 16 residues. This CDR3 is CATSRERDRIQFEQYF. Here the CDR3 DNA reads TGTGCCACCAGCAGAGAAAGAGACAGGATACAATTCGAGCAGTACTTC.

The rearrangement uses TRBV6-1 and TRBJ2-7; 8 positions match TRBD2. V trimming: 6 bases; J trimming: 6 bases; junction bases outside the gene matches: 10. Germline V CDR1 and CDR2: MNHNS, SASEGT. This CDR3 comprises 14 residues. CDR3 sequence (DNA): TGTGCCAGCAGGGGGGAAAGCGGGGGTCTCGAGCAGTACTTC. Residues: CASRGESGGLEQYF.

The V call is TRBV29-1, the J call TRBJ2-1, with no clear D. V was trimmed by 4 bases and J by 6 bases, leaving 10 bases between them. CDR1 is SQVTM, CDR2 ANQGSEA, per germline. CDR3 length: 12 residues. The CDR3, as DNA: TGCAGCGTTGGGTCGGCAAGCAATGAGCAGTTCTTC. Translated: CSVGSASNEQFF.

The chain couples TRBV5-1 to TRBJ2-1, with a tentative D call TRBD2 (5 bases). Germline values: CDR1 SGHRS, CDR2 YFSETQ. The CDR3 runs 15 residues. V dropped 2 bases and J dropped 1 base, with 10 bases sitting between them. The CDR3 region is CASSFGEASYNEQFF. The CDR3 bases are TGCGCCAGCAGCTTCGGGGAAGCATCCTACAATGAGCAGTTCTTC. Combining the CDR3 with reference TRBV5-1 and TRBJ2-1 gives the whole variable domain KAGVTQTPRYLIKTRGQQVTLSCSPISGHRSVSWYQQTPGQGLQFLFEYFSETQRNKGNFPGRFSGRQFSNSRSEMNVSTLELGDSALYLCASSFGEASYNEQFFGPGTRLTVL.

The rearrangement joins TRBV19 to TRBJ2-2; 7 bases are a match to TRBD1. The CDR3 is 15 residues long. Germline trimming cut 6 bases from V and 3 bases from J; bases unmatched to any gene: 7. Germline V gene sequence: CDR1 LNHDA, CDR2 SQIVND (reference sequence). The CDR3 region is CASSYPGTDTGELFF. CDR3 in DNA: TGTGCCAGTAGCTACCCCGGGACAGACACCGGGGAGCTGTTTTTT.

The chain is built from TRBV9 and TRBJ2-5, with 7 bases fitting TRBD1. The CDR3 runs 15 residues. The germline CDR1 and CDR2 sequences are SGDLS and YYNGEE. The junction had 6 bases not matched to a gene; V was cut back by 0 bases and J by 4 bases. The CDR3 coding sequence is TGTGCCAGCAGCGTAGGGGACAGACTTACAGAGACCCAGTACTTC. It translates to CASSVGDRLTETQYF.

This clonotype was counted only a few times. V is TRBV5-1 and J is TRBJ2-7; D is undetermined. V was pared by 0 bases and J by 0 bases, with 10 bases between. CDR3 length equals 15 residues. The germline gives CDR1 SGHRS, CDR2 YFSETQ. CDR3: CASSLDATFSYEQYF. The DNA of the CDR3 is TGCGCCAGCAGCTTGGATGCGACTTTCTCCTACGAGCAGTACTTC.

V is TRBV12-3 or TRBV12-4 and J is TRBJ2-5; 11 bases line up with TRBD2. The CDR3 spans 14 residues. V shed 4 bases, J shed 4 bases, and the junction held 2 bases outside the gene matches. The CDR3 DNA sequence: TGTGCCAGCAGTTCCACTAGCGGGAGAGAGACCCAGTACTTC. It yields the protein CASSSTSGRETQYF.

This rearrangement joins TRBV4-1 to TRBJ2-3; D perhaps matches TRBD2 (6 bases). Between the trimmed V and J ends, which lost 3 bases and 0 bases, there was a span of 10 bases. The CDR3 contains 15 residues. The germline V gene encodes CDR1 MGHRA and CDR2 YSYEKL. The CDR3 is CASSHELASTDTQYF. CDR3 sequence (DNA): TGCGCCAGCAGCCACGAACTAGCTAGCACAGATACGCAGTATTTT.